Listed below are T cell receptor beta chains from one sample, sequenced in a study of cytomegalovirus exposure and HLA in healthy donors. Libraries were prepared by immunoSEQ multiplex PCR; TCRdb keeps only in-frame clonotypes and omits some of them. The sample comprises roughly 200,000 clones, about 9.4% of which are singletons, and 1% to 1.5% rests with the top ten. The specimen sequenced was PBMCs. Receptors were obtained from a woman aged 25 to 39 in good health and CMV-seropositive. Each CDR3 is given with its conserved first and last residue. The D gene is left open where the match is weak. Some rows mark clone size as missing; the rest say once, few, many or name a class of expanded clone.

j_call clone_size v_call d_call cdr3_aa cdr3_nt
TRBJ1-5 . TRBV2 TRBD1 CASTLTGSNQPQHF TGTGCCAGCACCCTGACAGGGAGCAATCAGCCCCAGCATTTT
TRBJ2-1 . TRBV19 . CASSIGRGVEQFF TGTGCCAGTAGTATAGGGCGCGGGGTTGAGCAGTTCTTC
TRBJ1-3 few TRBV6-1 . CATLPLSSGNTIYF TGTGCCACCCTACCACTTAGCTCTGGAAACACCATATATTTT
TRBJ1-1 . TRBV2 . CASSEALQGYAEAFF TGTGCCAGCAGTGAAGCGCTTCAGGGTTACGCTGAAGCTTTCTTT
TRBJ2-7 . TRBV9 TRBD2 CASSGTSQGYEQYF TGTGCCAGCAGCGGGACTAGTCAAGGCTACGAGCAGTACTTC
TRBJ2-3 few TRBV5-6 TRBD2 CASSSPTSGSPDTQYF TGTGCCAGCAGCTCCCCGACTAGCGGGAGCCCAGATACGCAGTATTTT
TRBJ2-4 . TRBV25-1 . CASSALRGPKNIQYF TGTGCCAGCAGTGCTCTTAGGGGTCCCAAAAACATTCAGTACTTC
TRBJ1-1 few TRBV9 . CASSPRYGGAFF TGTGCCAGCAGCCCAAGATACGGGGGGGCTTTCTTT
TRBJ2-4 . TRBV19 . CASSNLGVSKNIQYF TGTGCCAGTAGTAATTTGGGCGTCAGCAAAAACATTCAGTACTTC
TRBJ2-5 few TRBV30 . CAWSVELVGVQKTQYF TGTGCCTGGAGTGTCGAGTTAGTAGGGGTGCAGAAGACCCAGTACTTC
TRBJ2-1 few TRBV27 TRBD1 CASSFSGQGADEQFF TGTGCCAGCAGTTTCTCGGGACAGGGGGCGGATGAGCAGTTCTTC
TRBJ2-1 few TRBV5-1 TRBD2 CASTPSGNSYNEQFF TGCGCCAGCACCCCTAGCGGGAACTCCTACAATGAGCAGTTCTTC
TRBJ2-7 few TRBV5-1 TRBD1 CASSLTGGTHEQYF TGCGCCAGCAGCTTGACAGGGGGTACCCACGAGCAGTACTTC
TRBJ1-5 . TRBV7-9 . CASSSGNQPQHF TGTGCCAGCAGCTCGGGAAATCAGCCCCAGCATTTT
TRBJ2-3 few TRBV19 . CASTRTEVRDTQYF TGTGCCAGTACCCGGACAGAGGTCCGTGATACGCAGTATTTT
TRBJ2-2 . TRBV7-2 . CASSLKTAGELFF TGTGCCAGCAGTCTTAAGACAGCGGGGGAGCTGTTTTTT
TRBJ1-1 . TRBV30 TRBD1 CAWSGTGGTEAFF TGTGCCTGGAGCGGGACAGGGGGCACTGAAGCTTTCTTT
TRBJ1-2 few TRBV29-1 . CSVVTRDYYGYTF TGCAGCGTGGTGACGAGGGACTACTATGGCTACACCTTC
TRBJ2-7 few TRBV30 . CAWSVSESSYEQYF TGTGCCTGGAGTGTGTCAGAATCCTCCTACGAGCAGTACTTC
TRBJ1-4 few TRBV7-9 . CASSLAAGTNEKLFF TGTGCCAGCAGCTTAGCAGCAGGGACTAATGAAAAACTGTTTTTT
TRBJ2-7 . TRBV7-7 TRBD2 CASSTLITSGSCEQYF TGTGCCAGCAGCACACTTATTACTAGCGGGAGTTGTGAGCAGTACTTC
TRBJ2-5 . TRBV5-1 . CASSLRGNQETQYF TGCGCCAGCAGCTTGCGCGGTAACCAAGAGACCCAGTACTTC
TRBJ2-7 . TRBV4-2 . CASSQDGAASYEQYF TGTGCCAGCAGCCAAGATGGGGCAGCTTCCTACGAGCAGTACTTC
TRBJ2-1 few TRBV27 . CASSPKGGTYNEQFF TGTGCCAGCAGTCCTAAGGGGGGGACCTACAATGAGCAGTTCTTC
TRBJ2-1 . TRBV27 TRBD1 CASRTKPGQGVQFF TGTGCCAGCAGAACTAAGCCGGGACAGGGGGTGCAGTTCTTC
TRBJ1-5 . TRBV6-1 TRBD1 CASSVATGTGVNQPQHF TGTGCCAGCAGTGTAGCCACCGGGACAGGGGTCAATCAGCCCCAGCATTTT
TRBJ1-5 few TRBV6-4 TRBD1 CASAPDRASQPQHF TGTGCCAGCGCCCCGGACAGGGCCTCTCAGCCCCAGCATTTT
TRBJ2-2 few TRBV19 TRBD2 CASSLGLAGEGTGELFF TGTGCCAGTAGTTTAGGACTAGCGGGAGAAGGAACCGGGGAGCTGTTTTTT
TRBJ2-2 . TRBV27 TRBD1 CASTLQGWDRGNTGELFF TGTGCCAGCACCTTACAGGGATGGGACAGGGGAAACACCGGGGAGCTGTTTTTT
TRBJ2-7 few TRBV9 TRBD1 CASNSGTGPYEQYF TGTGCCAGCAACTCCGGGACAGGGCCTTACGAGCAGTACTTC
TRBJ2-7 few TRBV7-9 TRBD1 CASSPPGQNYEQYF TGTGCCAGCAGCCCGCCGGGACAGAACTACGAGCAGTACTTC
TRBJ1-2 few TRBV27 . CASSLSRGLGYTF TGTGCCAGCAGTTTATCACGAGGGTTGGGCTACACCTTC
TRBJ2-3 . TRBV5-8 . CASSLGLAETTDTQYF TGTGCCAGCAGCTTGGGTCTAGCTGAGACCACAGATACGCAGTATTTT
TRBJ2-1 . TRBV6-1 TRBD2 CASSLAVSYNEQFF TGTGCCAGCAGTCTAGCGGTCTCCTACAATGAGCAGTTCTTC